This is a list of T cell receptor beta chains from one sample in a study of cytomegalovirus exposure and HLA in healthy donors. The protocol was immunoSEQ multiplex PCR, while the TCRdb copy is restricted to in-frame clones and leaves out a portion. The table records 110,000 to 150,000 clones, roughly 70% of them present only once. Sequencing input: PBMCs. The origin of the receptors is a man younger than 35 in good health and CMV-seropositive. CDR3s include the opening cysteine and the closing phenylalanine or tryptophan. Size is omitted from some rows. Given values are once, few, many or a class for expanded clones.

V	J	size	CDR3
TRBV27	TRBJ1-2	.	CASSLSGLLSYGYTF
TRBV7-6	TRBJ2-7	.	CASSFAEGGNYEQYF
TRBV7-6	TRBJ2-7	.	CASSLAQGAHREQYF
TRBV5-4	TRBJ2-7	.	CASSWEGVAHEQYF
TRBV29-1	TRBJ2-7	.	CSVRLAGPYEQYF
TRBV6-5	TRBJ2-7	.	CASTTTSGVPYEQYF
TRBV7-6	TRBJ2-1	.	CASSANRDTYNEQFF
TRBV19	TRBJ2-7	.	CASSKGEAGYEQYF
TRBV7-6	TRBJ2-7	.	CASSRTSGTSGIIYEQYF
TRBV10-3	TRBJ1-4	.	CAISEGQGIGKLFF
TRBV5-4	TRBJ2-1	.	CASSHRDRYNEQFF
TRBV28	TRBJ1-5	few	CASSGRGRPQHF
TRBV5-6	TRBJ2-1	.	CASSLRQGASGQFF
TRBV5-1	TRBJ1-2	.	CASSLGQPYGYTF
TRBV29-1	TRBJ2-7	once	CSGTKGQGGEQYF
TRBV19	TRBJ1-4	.	CASRYRGAREKLFF
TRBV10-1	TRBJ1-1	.	CASQGSMNTEAFF
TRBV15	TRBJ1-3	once	CATSRSGQSSGNTIYF
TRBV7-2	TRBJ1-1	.	CASSPYRGGAFF
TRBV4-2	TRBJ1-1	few	CASRRDRANTEAFF
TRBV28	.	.	CTTKQGSATATYEQYF
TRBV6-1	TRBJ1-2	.	CATRTVYGYTF
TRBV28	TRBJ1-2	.	CASRPIGAFYGYTF
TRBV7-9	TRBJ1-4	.	CASSFSQGAEKLFF
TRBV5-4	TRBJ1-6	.	CASSSVGGARVNNSPLHF
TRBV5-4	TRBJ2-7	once	CASSPQPVSYEQYF
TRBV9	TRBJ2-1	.	CASSVGAGSSYNEQFF
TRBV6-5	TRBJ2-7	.	CASSSNGLYEQYF
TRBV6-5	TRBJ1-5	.	CASSRTVFSNQPQHF
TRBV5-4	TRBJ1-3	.	CASSGEMLVLGGNTIYF
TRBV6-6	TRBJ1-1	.	CASRTPGQNTEAFF
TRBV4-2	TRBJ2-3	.	CASSLSGTSGGTDTQYF
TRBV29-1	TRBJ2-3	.	CSVGDRATDTQYF
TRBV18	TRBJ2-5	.	CASSKTGTTFVETQYF
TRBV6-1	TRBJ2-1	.	CASSGGVAHEQFF
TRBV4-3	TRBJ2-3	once	CASSPSGRTLGLDTQYF
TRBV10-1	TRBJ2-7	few	CASRSGEKVEQYF
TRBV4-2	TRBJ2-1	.	CASSQDPRTSAYNEQFF
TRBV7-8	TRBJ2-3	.	CASSLGSADTQYF
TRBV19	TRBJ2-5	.	CASSIIPSGETQYF
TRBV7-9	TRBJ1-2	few	CASTYGQNYGYTF
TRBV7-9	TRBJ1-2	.	CSSSLSRDGYTF
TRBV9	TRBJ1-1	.	CASSQGTSNTEAFF
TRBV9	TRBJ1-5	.	CASSVAGSGQPQHF
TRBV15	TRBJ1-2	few	CATSRGGSMIYGYTF
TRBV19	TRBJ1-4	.	CASSQQGFNEKLFF
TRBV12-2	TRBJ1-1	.	CASRLAGSAENTEAFF